This T cell receptor (beta chain) stems from a study of response to subunit inactivated influenza vaccine. The study's findings and limits: That few new T cells are recruited by each seasonal influenza vaccination was the authors' suggestion.

TCRdb re-called the RT-PCR reads through MiXCR, storing one row per CDR3 protein. The table lists about 520,000 distinct CDR3 sequences, roughly 23% of them singletons. As regards this clonotype: The antigen is undetermined.

J lost 2 bases, V lost 1 base, and 6 bases had no gene match. Germline V CDR1 and CDR2: DFQATT, SNEGSKA (reference sequence). The CDR3 consists of 15 residues. The sample here was CD4+ T cells sorted from PBMCs, taken roughly 5 days after vaccination. The receptor's source is a man in his fifties who received an inactivated influenza vaccine. V gene TRBV20-1 combines with J gene TRBJ2-3, with TRBD2 matching 7 bases. The CDR3 protein is CSARVGAGLTDTQYF. DNA of the CDR3: TGCAGTGCTAGAGTCGGAGCGGGGCTCACAGATACGCAGTATTTT.